Listed here are 27 T cell receptor beta chains from one sample, sequenced in a study of technical replicates of blood from several donors. Measured with immunoSEQ multiplex PCR; TCRdb has only the in-frame clones, and not every one. Here the sample spans some 89,000 clones, roughly 94% being singletons. The sample was T cells isolated from PBMCs. These receptor sequences come from a human donor in good health.

The V and J genes are TRBV7-3 and TRBJ2-7, with D possibly TRBD1 on 7 matching bases. Trimming stripped 3 bases from V and 4 bases from J, with 10 bases between. The CDR3 has 13 amino acids. Germline loops: CDR1 SGHTA, CDR2 FQGTGA. The CDR3, as DNA: TGTGCCAGCAGCTTTTCAGGGGGGTACGAGCAGTACTTC. As protein: CASSFSGGYEQYF.

The J gene is TRBJ1-3, the V gene TRBV5-6, with D tentatively TRBD1 (6 bases). The CDR3 is 16 amino acids. The V and J ends lost 2 bases and 0 bases respectively, with 12 bases between them. Germline assignment: CDR1 SGHDT and CDR2 YYEEEE. The CDR3 nucleotides are TGTGCCAGCAGCTTACCAACAGGGACCTCTGGAAACACCATATATTTT. Its translation is CASSLPTGTSGNTIYF.

The rearrangement joins TRBV9 to TRBJ2-7; 13 positions match TRBD2. The CDR3 runs to 16 residues. Germline CDR1 reads SGDLS; CDR2 reads YYNGEE. Trimming removed 3 bases from V and 3 bases from J; junction bases left unmatched: 6. CDR3 bases: TGTGCCAGCAGCGGGACTAGCGGGAGACGGGGCTACGAGCAGTACTTC. It translates to CASSGTSGRRGYEQYF.

This clone was observed once. The J gene is TRBJ2-5, the V gene TRBV5-4, with 9 bases aligning to TRBD2. The CDR3 runs 16 residues. V dropped 4 bases and J dropped 3; count of bases not matched to a gene: 10. Looked up from germline, CDR1 is SGHNT and CDR2 is YYREEE (reference sequence). CDR3 bases: TGTGCCAGCAGCGCCCGGGGGATAGCGGGAGAAGAGACCCAGTACTTC. This codes for CASSARGIAGEETQYF.

The chain carries TRBV18 and TRBJ2-5; D ambiguous. The CDR3 has 15 residues. Per the germline V gene, CDR1 is KGHSH and CDR2 is LQKENI. The V gene lost 1 base and the J gene lost 4 bases, with 13 bases spanning the gap. The CDR3 is CASSPRFYGTETQYF. The CDR3 DNA follows: TGTGCCAGCTCACCACGGTTTTACGGTACAGAGACCCAGTACTTC. Full variable domain (remainder filled in from reference TRBV18 and TRBJ2-5): NAGVMQNPRHLVRRRGQEARLRCSPMKGHSHVYWYRQLPEEGLKFMVYLQKENIIDESGMPKERFSAEFPKEGPSILRIQQVVRGDSAAYFCASSPRFYGTETQYFGPGTRLLVL.

The gene calls are TRBV15 and TRBJ2-2, with no clear D. V lost 0 bases to trimming and J lost 6 bases, with 8 bases between them. Germline CDR1 reads LNHNV; CDR2 reads YYDKDF (reference sequence). This CDR3 is 14 amino acids long. The CDR3 spells CATSRDLGPGELFF. The CDR3 DNA is TGTGCCACCAGCAGAGATCTAGGCCCCGGGGAGCTGTTTTTT.

The gene calls are TRBV7-2 and TRBJ2-7; 10 bases are shared with TRBD2. The CDR3 consists of 14 residues. Germline CDR1 is SGHTA and CDR2 is FQGNSA. Trimming at V came to 5 bases and at J to 1 base, leaving 2 bases not matched to a gene. The CDR3 region is CASSRTSGSYEQYF. CDR3 in DNA: TGTGCCAGCAGCCGGACTAGCGGTTCCTACGAGCAGTACTTC.

This clone was seen only a few times. The CDR3 loop is CASSKTSGSDNEQFF. In DNA form, the CDR3 reads TGTGCCAGCAGCAAGACTAGCGGGAGTGATAATGAGCAGTTCTTC. The chain joins TRBV6-5 to TRBJ2-1; TRBD2 agrees at 12 bases. The junction had 7 bases not matched to a gene; V was cut back by 6 bases and J by 7 bases. The germline gives CDR1 MNHEY, CDR2 SVGAGI. The CDR3 loop spans 15 amino acids.

The chain couples TRBV29-1 to TRBJ1-5; D not certain. Trimming removed 4 bases from V and 4 bases from J, with 8 bases in between. Germline lookup yields CDR1 SQVTM and CDR2 ANQGSEA. The CDR3 contains 12 residues. The CDR3 nucleotides are TGCAGCGTTGCCGACGGGAATCAGCCCCAGCATTTT. As protein: CSVADGNQPQHF.

The chain has TRBV4-1 and TRBJ2-7; TRBD2 matches 7 bases. The V gene end was trimmed by 0 bases and the J gene end by 0 bases; junction bases not matched to a gene: 5. The CDR3 runs 16 residues. The germline V gene encodes CDR1 MGHRA and CDR2 YSYEKL. The CDR3 region has the DNA TGCGCCAGCAGCCAAGAAGGTCCTAGCGGCTCCTACGAGCAGTACTTC. Translation: CASSQEGPSGSYEQYF.

A remark on this clone: The sample holds other DNA sequences that translate to the same CDR3. The V call is TRBV9, the J call TRBJ2-5; a possible D gene is TRBD1 (5 bases). V was cut by 0 bases and J by 5 bases, with 11 bases left in between. Germline CDR1 and CDR2: SGDLS and YYNGEE. The length of the CDR3 is 14 residues. Written as DNA, the CDR3 is TGTGCCAGCAGCGTAGGGGGCGGATCGGAGACCCAGTACTTC. As protein: CASSVGGGSETQYF.

The gene calls are TRBV5-1 and TRBJ2-2, with D unresolved. V gave up 0 bases and J gave up 1 base, with 4 bases separating them. The CDR3 extends over 14 amino acids. The V gene's germline CDR1 is SGHRS and CDR2 YFSETQ. The CDR3 region has the DNA TGCGCCAGCAGCTTGGCGAGGAACACCGGGGAGCTGTTTTTT. Protein product: CASSLARNTGELFF.

This chain links TRBV27 with TRBJ2-7, with D possibly TRBD1 on 6 matching bases. Germline V gene data show CDR1 as MNHEY and CDR2 as SMNVEV (reference sequence). The CDR3 has 14 residues. Trimming cost V 2 bases and J 6 bases, with 14 bases left between them. In DNA, the CDR3 is TGTGCCAGCAGTTTAGTATATATCAGGGGCGAGCAGTACTTC. Protein product: CASSLVYIRGEQYF.

This chain links TRBV5-6 with TRBJ2-7, with D hard to call. The germline V gene encodes CDR1 SGHDT and CDR2 YYEEEE. V dropped 4 bases and J dropped 4 bases, with 15 bases sitting between them. The CDR3 has 14 amino acids. The CDR3 here is CASSPAQSYYEQYF. The CDR3 DNA is TGTGCCAGCAGCCCCGCCCAGTCGTATTACGAGCAGTACTTC. Combining the CDR3 with reference TRBV5-6 and TRBJ2-7 gives the whole variable domain DAGVTQSPTHLIKTRGQQVTLRCSPKSGHDTVSWYQQALGQGPQFIFQYYEEEERQRGNFPDRFSGHQFPNYSSELNVNALLLGDSALYLCASSPAQSYYEQYFGPGTRLTVT.

This rearrangement joins TRBV7-8 to TRBJ1-1; a possible D gene is TRBD1 (6 bases). Looked up from germline, CDR1 is SGHVS and CDR2 is FQNEAQ. This CDR3 region has 14 residues. V lost 1 base to trimming and J lost 7 bases, with 13 bases between them. Here the CDR3 DNA reads TGTGCCAGCAGCTTAGAAGGGGGATCTTTTGAAGCTTTCTTT. Amino acids: CASSLEGGSFEAFF.

V and J are TRBV11-3 and TRBJ1-1, with D possibly matching TRBD1 (5 bases). The CDR3 runs to 15 residues. The V end lost 3 bases, the J end lost 1 base, and 12 bases lay between the germline ends. The germline V gene has CDR1 SGHNT and CDR2 YENEEA. The CDR3 DNA reads as TGTGCCAGCAGCTTGGGGCCGTATGGGAACACTGAAGCTTTCTTT. Residues: CASSLGPYGNTEAFF.

This clone was recorded once. The CDR3, as DNA: TGTGCCAGCAGCTGGCGGACAGGGAACACTGAAGCTTTCTTT. Its protein product is CASSWRTGNTEAFF. The V call is TRBV5-5, the J call TRBJ1-1; TRBD1 aligns across 7 bases. V lost 3 bases and J lost 1; bases outside the gene matches: 3. The CDR3 runs to 14 residues. From germline, CDR1 is SGHKS and CDR2 YYEKEE (reference sequence).

The chain employs TRBV19 and TRBJ1-5, with D perhaps matching TRBD1 (6 bases). Germline-derived CDR1 and CDR2 are LNHDA and SQIVND (reference sequence). Trimming shortened V by 3 bases and J by 3 bases, and 9 bases separated the two germline ends. CDR3 length equals 14 residues. CDR3 coding DNA: TGTGCCAGTAGTATCCGGGACACCAATCAGCCCCAGCATTTT. Translation gives CASSIRDTNQPQHF.

The rearrangement uses TRBV7-2 and TRBJ2-3; maybe TRBD2 (6 bases). The CDR3 extends over 13 amino acids. V lost 8 bases and J lost 4, with 13 bases in between. CDR1 and CDR2 (germline): SGHTA, FQGNSA. CDR3 nucleotides: TGTGCCAGCCGTCATGGGGAGGCAGATACGCAGTATTTT. It codes for CASRHGEADTQYF.

The chain combines TRBV29-1 with TRBJ2-7; 9 bases line up with TRBD1. With V trimmed by 4 bases and J by 2 bases, 6 bases remained unmatched. The germline gives CDR1 SQVTM, CDR2 ANQGSEA. The CDR3 extends over 14 amino acids. CDR3 sequence: CSVVRDRATYEQYF. CDR3 nucleotide sequence: TGCAGCGTTGTCCGGGACAGGGCAACCTACGAGCAGTACTTC.

The CDR3 nucleotides are TGTGCCAGCAGTTACTCGAAAGGGGCCACCGGGGAGCTGTTTTTT. Protein sequence: CASSYSKGATGELFF. This chain connects TRBV6-5 to TRBJ2-2, with D possibly TRBD1 on 5 matching bases. The germline gives CDR1 MNHEY, CDR2 SVGAGI. Trimming pared 0 bases from V and 4 bases from J, leaving 9 bases between. This CDR3 spans 15 amino acids.

The rearrangement joins TRBV12-5 to TRBJ2-5, with a weak D call TRBD1 (6 bases). V was cut by 5 bases and J by 5 bases, with 15 bases left in between. The length of the CDR3 is 14 residues. CDR1 LGHNT and CDR2 FRNRAP come from the germline V gene. CDR3 DNA sequence: TGTGCTAGTGGTGACCAGGGGTGGGAGGAGACCCAGTACTTC. It encodes CASGDQGWEETQYF.

The rearrangement links TRBV4-1 to TRBJ2-5; TRBD2 might be the D (6 bases). Germline V gene lookup returns CDR1 MGHRA and CDR2 YSYEKL. The CDR3 is 16 residues long. V gave up 4 bases and J gave up 1 base, with 16 bases separating them. The CDR3 protein is CASSPGLSGPQETQYF. The CDR3, as DNA: TGCGCCAGCAGCCCAGGCCTTAGCGGACCCCAAGAGACCCAGTACTTC.

The chain has TRBV30 and TRBJ2-1, with TRBD2 matching over 11 bases. V dropped 1 base and J dropped 9; count of bases not matched to a gene: 5. Looked up from germline, CDR1 is GTSNPN and CDR2 is SVGIG (reference sequence). The CDR3 totals 14 residues. The CDR3 is CAWSALAGAAEQFF. The DNA of the CDR3 is TGTGCCTGGAGTGCACTAGCGGGAGCCGCTGAGCAGTTCTTC.

The chain recombines TRBV5-1 with TRBJ2-1; no clear D. Germline CDR1 and CDR2: SGHRS and YFSETQ. The CDR3 covers 13 residues. V was cut by 0 bases and J by 6 bases, with 7 bases left in between. The chain's CDR3 is CASSLVISNEQFF. CDR3 DNA sequence: TGCGCCAGCAGCTTGGTTATTTCCAATGAGCAGTTCTTC.

The gene calls are TRBV7-9 and TRBJ2-5; 10 bases are shared with TRBD2. CDR3 length: 16 amino acids. In germline, CDR1 is SEHNR, CDR2 FQNEAQ (reference sequence). J lost 5 bases, V lost 4 bases, and 10 bases had no gene match. In DNA, the CDR3 is TGTGCCAGCAGCTCCGGGACTAGCGTCGTAAGGGAGACCCAGTACTTC. Translated: CASSSGTSVVRETQYF.

The chain combines TRBV10-2 with TRBJ1-1; no clear D. The CDR3 consists of 13 residues. V lost 6 bases, J lost 3 bases, and 11 bases lay in between. Germline V lookup: CDR1 WSHSY, CDR2 SAAADI. DNA for the CDR3: TGCGCCAGCAGGGCTGAGACTTACACTGAAGCTTTCTTT. Its protein product is CASRAETYTEAFF.